This TCR beta chain appears in the sequencing data of a study of CXCR3-negative and CXCR3-positive naive CD8 T cells. The CDR3 totals 15 residues. Germline-derived CDR1 and CDR2 are MDHEN and SYDVKM. Subsets of CD8+ T cells were each sorted in triplicate at about 300,000 cells apiece. General study results and limits: TRB CDR3 properties served as the basis for inferring TCR strength, and surface CD5 was comparable between naive subsets.

As concerns this clonotype: Its antigen is not identified.

The study made its TRB cDNA libraries by 5' RACE, adding UMI labels. TCRdb reprocessed the 5' RACE reads, keeping one entry per CDR3 protein, no DNA. The repertoire shows 45,000 to 55,000 distinct CDR3 sequences; the top ten hold approximately 16%. This receptor was obtained from a human donor in good health. Some clones in this sample may be carry-over from other donors' samples. The chain links TRBV28 to TRBJ2-2; with no DNA, the TCRdb D assignment of TRBD1 cannot be verified. Sequenced: memory CD8+ T cells from blood. CDR3 sequence reads: CASSLPQQRPGELFF.